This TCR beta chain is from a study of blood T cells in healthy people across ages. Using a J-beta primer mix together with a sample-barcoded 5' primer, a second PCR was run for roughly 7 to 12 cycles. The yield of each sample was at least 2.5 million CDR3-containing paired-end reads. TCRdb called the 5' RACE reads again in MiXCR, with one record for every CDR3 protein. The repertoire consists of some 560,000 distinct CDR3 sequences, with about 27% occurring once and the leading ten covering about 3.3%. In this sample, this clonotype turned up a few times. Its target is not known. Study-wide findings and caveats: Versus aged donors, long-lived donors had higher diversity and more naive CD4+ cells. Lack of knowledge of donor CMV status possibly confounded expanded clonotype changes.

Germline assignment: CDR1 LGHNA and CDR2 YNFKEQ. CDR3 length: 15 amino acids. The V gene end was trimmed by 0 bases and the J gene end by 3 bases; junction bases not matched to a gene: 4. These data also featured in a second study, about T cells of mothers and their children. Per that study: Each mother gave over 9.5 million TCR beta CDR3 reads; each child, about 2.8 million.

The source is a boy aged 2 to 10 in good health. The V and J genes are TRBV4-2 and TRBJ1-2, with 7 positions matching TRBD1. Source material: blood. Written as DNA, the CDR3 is TGTGCCAGCAGCCAAGATACAGGGGCGGACTATGGCTACACCTTC. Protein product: CASSQDTGADYGYTF.